This TCR beta chain appears in the sequencing data of a study of blood T cell repertoires in COVID-19. Overall study context: From T cells, B-cell-depleted T cells, or PBMCs came the material, which was cDNA or gDNA.

Germline V gene sequence: CDR1 DFQATT, CDR2 SNEGSKA (reference sequence). Trimming took off 6 bases at V and 5 bases at J, with 7 bases between the two ends. This CDR3 comprises 10 residues. This study enrolled people aged roughly 18 to 90 from roughly 24 US geographic areas. Clinical history reported by participants formed the basis on which cohorts were assigned. Cohort 3 donors were reported recovered after two negative PCRs, clearance, or symptom resolution. Using immunoSEQ multiplex PCR, the repertoire was profiled, and TCRdb retains in-frame clones only, with some absent. The sample carries 300,000 or so clones, more than 85% recorded once.

The chain employs TRBV20-1 and TRBJ2-5; D is unresolved. The clonotype originates from a woman aged 30 to 39 who had recovered from COVID-19. The sample consisted of PBMCs or T cells enriched from blood (not recorded which). For the CDR3, the DNA is TGCAGTGCCCGCAGTGAGACCCAGTACTTC. The encoded protein is CSARSETQYF.